This TCR beta chain appears in the sequencing data of a study of technical replicates of blood from a handful of donors. Trimming removed 4 bases at V and 1 base at J, with 11 bases between. Germline V gene data show CDR1 as SGHRS and CDR2 as YFSETQ. CDR3 length: 14 residues. TCRdb's table, derived via immunoSEQ multiplex PCR, lists solely in-frame clones and lacks some. The sample has some 73,000 clones, roughly nine tenths seen once. In this sample, this clone turned up once. This receptor was obtained from a human donor in good health. Some clones in this sample may be carry-over from other donors' samples. The chain recombines TRBV5-1 with TRBJ1-1; possible D gene TRBD1, 5 bases. The sequenced sample was PBMCs. In DNA form, the CDR3 reads TGCGCCAGCAGCCACCGCGACAGGAACACTGAAGCTTTCTTT. It yields the protein CASSHRDRNTEAFF.